The 30 T cell receptor beta chains listed next were all sequenced from one sample in a study of T cells in pancreatic ductal adenocarcinoma. The data were produced by immunoSEQ multiplex PCR, yet TCRdb's version contains in-frame clones alone and is incomplete. The table lists about 100,000 clones, around 96% of them singletons. Selected pancreatic ductal adenocarcinoma patients had undergone surgery without neoadjuvant therapy. The sample comprised PBMCs. These receptors came from a human donor with pancreatic ductal adenocarcinoma.

The chain couples TRBV7-3 to TRBJ1-2, with no clear D. Germline loops: CDR1 SGHTA, CDR2 FQGTGA. V gave up 0 bases and J gave up 7 bases, with 15 bases separating them. The CDR3 loop spans 15 amino acids. CDR3 coding DNA: TGTGCCAGCAGCTTAACTGGTCGGGGTTCTGGTGGCTACACCTTC. Translating gives CASSLTGRGSGGYTF. Complete variable domain (other parts from reference TRBV7-3 and TRBJ1-2): GAGVSQTPSNKVTEKGKYVELRCDPISGHTALYWYRQSLGQGPEFLIYFQGTGAADDSGLPNDRFFAVRPEGSVSTLKIQRTERGDSAVYLCASSLTGRGSGGYTFGSGTRLTVV.

CDR3 sequence: CASGWARDTRSPYTGELFF. DNA of the CDR3: TGTGCTAGTGGTTGGGCGAGGGACACAAGGTCCCCGTACACCGGGGAGCTGTTTTTT. The rearrangement links TRBV12-5 to TRBJ2-2; TRBD1 is a possible D gene (6 bases). Germline V lookup: CDR1 LGHNT, CDR2 FRNRAP. The CDR3 consists of 19 residues. V lost 4 bases and J 3 bases, leaving 24 bases between the germline ends. The entire variable domain, with the rest obtained from reference TRBV12-5 and TRBJ2-2, is as follows: DARVTQTPRHKVTEMGQEVTMRCQPILGHNTVFWYRQTMMQGLELLAYFRNRAPLDDSGMPKDRFSAEMPDATLATLKIQPSEPRDSAVYFCASGWARDTRSPYTGELFFGEGSRLTVL.

The table lists this clone with a count of one. The chain combines TRBV10-3 with TRBJ2-7; TRBD2 aligns across 11 bases. The V and J ends lost 2 bases and 6 bases, in that order; junction bases with no gene match: 9. The CDR3 totals 16 residues. From germline, CDR1 is ENHRY and CDR2 SYGVKD. CDR3 residues: CAISETPLAGAREQYF. The CDR3 nucleotides are TGTGCCATCAGTGAGACCCCACTAGCGGGAGCTCGCGAGCAGTACTTC.

The chain joins TRBV4-1 to TRBJ1-4; 9 nucleotides match TRBD1. CDR3 length: 14 amino acids. CDR1 and CDR2 from the germline V gene are MGHRA and YSYEKL. Trimming removed 4 bases from V and 6 bases from J; junction bases left unmatched: 3. CDR3: CASSPTGGDEKLFF. CDR3 in DNA: TGCGCCAGCAGCCCCACAGGGGGCGATGAAAAACTGTTTTTT.

The chain uses TRBV11-3 and TRBJ2-1; TRBD2 matches at 9 bases. The CDR3 is 13 amino acids. Unmatched junction bases numbered 3, after V lost 8 bases and J lost 4 bases. Germline CDR1 is SGHNT and CDR2 is YENEEA. DNA for the CDR3: TGTGCCAGCTCCAGCGGGAGGTACAATGAGCAGTTCTTC. It is translated as CASSSGRYNEQFF. Full variable domain (remainder filled in from reference TRBV11-3 and TRBJ2-1): EAGVVQSPRYKIIEKKQPVAFWCNPISGHNTLYWYLQNLGQGPELLIRYENEEAVDDSQLPKDRFSAERLKGVDSTLKIQPAELGDSAVYLCASSSGRYNEQFFGPGTRLTVL.

The V gene is TRBV7-3, the J gene TRBJ2-3; 7 nucleotides align to TRBD2. V was clipped by 6 bases and J by 2 bases; unmatched bases: 5. The V gene's germline CDR1 is SGHTA and CDR2 FQGTGA. This CDR3 has 14 amino acids. The CDR3, as DNA: TGTGCCAGCAGACCGAGCGGGAACACAGATACGCAGTATTTT. As protein: CASRPSGNTDTQYF.

This rearrangement joins TRBV28 to TRBJ2-5, with D possibly matching TRBD1 (5 bases). The CDR3 is 13 residues long. CDR1 MDHEN and CDR2 SYDVKM come from the germline V gene. Trimming left V 2 bases short and J 4 bases short, with 8 bases between. The CDR3 sequence: CASSLTGAETQYF. In DNA, the CDR3 is TGTGCCAGCAGTTTAACTGGGGCAGAGACCCAGTACTTC.

The chain joins TRBV30 to TRBJ2-2; TRBD1 might be the D (5 bases). The CDR3 is 11 amino acids. Germline assignment: CDR1 GTSNPN and CDR2 SVGIG (reference sequence). V gave up 3 bases and J gave up 6 bases, with 5 bases separating them. The CDR3 is CAWSRAGELFF. CDR3 sequence (DNA): TGTGCCTGGAGCAGGGCCGGGGAGCTGTTTTTT.

Comment on this clone: This specimen includes other DNA sequences encoding the same CDR3. CDR3 nucleotides: TGTGCCAGCTCACCGAGGCAGGGTGAAGAGACCCAGTACTTC. It specifies CASSPRQGEETQYF. The chain links TRBV18 to TRBJ2-5, with D possibly matching TRBD1 (5 bases). This CDR3 is 14 amino acids long. The V gene's germline CDR1 is KGHSH and CDR2 LQKENI. The V end lost 3 bases, the J end lost 3 bases, and 11 bases lay between the germline ends.

The CDR3 protein is CASSATSGGTDTQYF. CDR3 in DNA: TGTGCCAGCAGTGCAACCTCAGGGGGCACAGATACGCAGTATTTT. This chain links TRBV25-1 with TRBJ2-3, with D tentatively TRBD1 (6 bases). Deletions cut 4 bases from V and 1 base from J, with 12 bases between. CDR1 and CDR2 (germline): MGHDK, SYGVNS. The CDR3 length is 15 residues.

The rearrangement uses TRBV5-1 and TRBJ2-5, with a possible D match to TRBD2 (5 bases). Germline CDR1 and CDR2: SGHRS and YFSETQ. V dropped 0 bases and J dropped 5 bases, with 11 bases sitting between them. This CDR3 contains 14 residues. CDR3 coding DNA: TGCGCCAGCAGCTTGGAGAGGGTCTGGGAGACCCAGTACTTC. Translated: CASSLERVWETQYF.

The rearrangement uses TRBV11-2 and TRBJ2-7; TRBD2 matches at 7 bases. The CDR3 is made up of 14 amino acids. The trim removed 7 bases at V and 4 bases at J, leaving 10 bases unmatched. Germline V gene lookup returns CDR1 SGHAT and CDR2 FQNNGV. The CDR3 is CASTPRSGIYEQYF. CDR3 in DNA: TGTGCCAGCACCCCCCGGAGCGGGATTTACGAGCAGTACTTC. The full variable domain, rest sourced from reference TRBV11-2 and TRBJ2-7, is EAGVAQSPRYKIIEKRQSVAFWCNPISGHATLYWYQQILGQGPKLLIQFQNNGVVDDSQLPKDRFSAERLKGVDSTLKIQPAKLEDSAVYLCASTPRSGIYEQYFGPGTRLTVT.

The rearrangement joins TRBV30 to TRBJ2-7; weak D call: TRBD1 (5 bases). CDR3 length: 13 residues. Between the trimmed V and J ends, which lost 5 bases and 2 bases, there was a span of 13 bases. The germline V gene has CDR1 GTSNPN and CDR2 SVGIG (reference sequence). The CDR3 DNA follows: TGTGCCTGGGGTAAAGAAGGGGCCTACGAGCAGTACTTC. Translated, it gives CAWGKEGAYEQYF.

The chain combines TRBV4-2 with TRBJ2-7; D unclear. The germline V gene has CDR1 LGHNA and CDR2 YNFKEQ. The CDR3 has 15 amino acids. V was shortened by 0 bases and J by 2 bases, with 11 bases between the two germline ends. CDR3 nucleotides: TGTGCCAGCAGCCAAGATCGTGGTCAGGCCTACGAGCAGTACTTC. It encodes CASSQDRGQAYEQYF.

This chain joins TRBV28 and TRBJ2-1; a weak D match, TRBD1 (6 bases). CDR3 length equals 15 residues. V was cut by 4 bases and J by 6 bases, with 16 bases left in between. Germline V CDR1 and CDR2: MDHEN, SYDVKM. DNA for the CDR3: TGTGCCAGCAGTTATCAGGGACAAGGGGCCAATGAGCAGTTCTTC. It specifies CASSYQGQGANEQFF.

CDR3 coding DNA: TGCGCCAGCAGCTTGATCAGCGGGGGCATAAATACGCAGTATTTT. Translating gives CASSLISGGINTQYF. The chain links TRBV5-1 to TRBJ2-3, with 8 bases fitting TRBD2. From germline, CDR1 is SGHRS and CDR2 YFSETQ. There are 15 residues in the CDR3. Unmatched junction bases numbered 8, after V lost 1 base and J lost 7 bases.

J is TRBJ2-5 and V is TRBV5-4, with TRBD2 matching over 10 bases. CDR3 length: 15 amino acids. Germline lookup yields CDR1 SGHNT and CDR2 YYREEE (reference sequence). V was pared by 2 bases and J by 5 bases, with 6 bases of the junction left unmatched. CDR3 DNA sequence: TGTGCCAGCAGCTTAAAGCGGGAGGGCGGGGAGACCCAGTACTTC. It encodes CASSLKREGGETQYF.

The genes are TRBV27 and TRBJ2-1; 13 positions match TRBD2. CDR3 length: 17 amino acids. The trim removed 1 base at V and 6 bases at J, leaving 6 bases unmatched. Per the germline V gene, CDR1 is MNHEY and CDR2 is SMNVEV (reference sequence). The CDR3 here is CASSLFTGTSGTNEQFF. The CDR3 DNA is TGTGCCAGCAGTTTATTTACCGGGACTAGCGGGACCAATGAGCAGTTCTTC.

This rearrangement joins TRBV7-8 to TRBJ1-5, with D hard to call. The CDR3 has 13 amino acids. The V gene's germline CDR1 is SGHVS and CDR2 FQNEAQ. V was cut by 1 base and J by 6 bases, with 7 bases left in between. CDR3 loop: CASSLEPSQPQHF. CDR3 bases: TGTGCCAGCAGCTTAGAACCGAGTCAGCCCCAGCATTTT.

CDR3 nucleotides: TGTGCCAGCAGCTTCGGGAGTACGGTTGAAAAACTGTTTTTT. It specifies CASSFGSTVEKLFF. The rearrangement links TRBV11-2 to TRBJ1-4; D uncertain. The CDR3 has 14 amino acids. The V gene lost 3 bases and the J gene lost 7 bases, with 12 bases spanning the gap. CDR1 and CDR2 from the germline V gene are SGHAT and FQNNGV. Filled out from reference TRBV11-2 and TRBJ1-4, the complete variable domain reads EAGVAQSPRYKIIEKRQSVAFWCNPISGHATLYWYQQILGQGPKLLIQFQNNGVVDDSQLPKDRFSAERLKGVDSTLKIQPAKLEDSAVYLCASSFGSTVEKLFFGSGTQLSVL.

V usage is TRBV27 and J usage is TRBJ2-3; 7 bases match TRBD1. Germline assignment: CDR1 MNHEY and CDR2 SMNVEV (reference sequence). The CDR3 consists of 13 residues. V lost 6 bases and J lost 5; bases outside the gene matches: 5. Here the CDR3 DNA reads TGTGCCAGCAGGAAGGGGGCGAGAGATACGCAGTATTTT. It encodes CASRKGARDTQYF.

The CDR3 region is CASSPQSEVGTDTQYF. Written as DNA, the CDR3 is TGTGCCAGCAGTCCTCAGTCGGAGGTTGGCACAGATACGCAGTATTTT. The chain employs TRBV27 and TRBJ2-3; D may be TRBD2 (5 bases). Trimming stripped 5 bases from V and 1 base from J, with 16 bases between. The CDR3 totals 16 residues. The germline V gene encodes CDR1 MNHEY and CDR2 SMNVEV (reference sequence).

The CDR3 reads CASSRPEDRGVYEQYF. The DNA of the CDR3 is TGTGCCAGCAGCCGGCCTGAGGACAGGGGGGTTTACGAGCAGTACTTC. The genes are TRBV5-6 and TRBJ2-7, with TRBD1 identical over 10 bases. CDR1 and CDR2 from the germline V gene are SGHDT and YYEEEE. There are 16 residues in the CDR3. J lost 4 bases, V lost 4 bases, and 11 bases had no gene match.

The chain carries TRBV30 and TRBJ2-3, with D possibly matching TRBD2 (6 bases). Trimming took 8 bases from V and 4 from J, leaving 16 bases between them. Germline CDR1 reads GTSNPN; CDR2 reads SVGIG (reference sequence). The length of the CDR3 is 13 residues. Written as DNA, the CDR3 is TGTGCCCGCAGCCGGGAGACTCCAGATACGCAGTATTTT. This codes for CARSRETPDTQYF.

The chain combines TRBV10-2 with TRBJ1-5; D is perhaps TRBD1 (5 bases). Trimming pared 4 bases from V and 7 bases from J, leaving 17 bases between. Germline loops: CDR1 WSHSY, CDR2 SAAADI. The CDR3 covers 15 residues. The CDR3: CASSGNPRVGQPQHF. DNA for the CDR3: TGCGCCAGCAGTGGGAACCCCAGGGTTGGCCAGCCCCAGCATTTT.

The V call is TRBV5-1, the J call TRBJ2-7, with D uncertain. The CDR3 has 13 amino acids. From germline, CDR1 is SGHRS and CDR2 YFSETQ. Trimming removed 0 bases at V and 7 bases at J, with 11 bases between. CDR3 residues: CASSLDSSREQYF. Written as DNA, the CDR3 is TGCGCCAGCAGCTTGGATTCCTCTAGGGAGCAGTACTTC.

Only one count was recorded for this clone. V usage is TRBV9 and J usage is TRBJ2-7; maybe TRBD2 (5 bases). The length of the CDR3 is 13 residues. The ends were cut back, 4 bases at V and 5 bases at J, with 13 bases in the middle. Germline CDR1 reads SGDLS; CDR2 reads YYNGEE. The CDR3 is CASSSRTEDEQYF. In DNA, the CDR3 is TGTGCCAGCAGCTCCCGGACTGAGGACGAGCAGTACTTC.

The rearrangement uses TRBV12-1 and TRBJ2-2; the table's D call TRBD2 went unverified against the DNA. TRBV12-1 is annotated as a pseudogene. The CDR3 totals 14 residues. The CDR3 DNA is TGTGCCAGCACCGGGACTAGACGAACCGGGGAGCTGTTTTTT. Protein sequence: CASTGTRRTGELFF.

This chain uses TRBV28 with TRBJ1-2; D perhaps matches TRBD1 (6 bases). The CDR3 is made up of 13 amino acids. V lost 4 bases and J lost 6, with 12 bases in between. Per germline, CDR1 MDHEN and CDR2 SYDVKM. The CDR3 here is CASSSQGFHGYTF. CDR3 bases: TGTGCCAGCAGTTCGCAGGGGTTCCATGGCTACACCTTC.

The chain is built from TRBV5-5 and TRBJ1-2; D is perhaps TRBD1 (5 bases). Germline V gene sequence: CDR1 SGHKS, CDR2 YYEKEE (reference sequence). The CDR3 has 15 amino acids. V gave up 1 base and J gave up 0 bases, with 10 bases separating them. CDR3 residues: CASSLLTVTNYGYTF. The CDR3 DNA is TGTGCCAGCAGCTTGCTGACAGTGACTAACTATGGCTACACCTTC.